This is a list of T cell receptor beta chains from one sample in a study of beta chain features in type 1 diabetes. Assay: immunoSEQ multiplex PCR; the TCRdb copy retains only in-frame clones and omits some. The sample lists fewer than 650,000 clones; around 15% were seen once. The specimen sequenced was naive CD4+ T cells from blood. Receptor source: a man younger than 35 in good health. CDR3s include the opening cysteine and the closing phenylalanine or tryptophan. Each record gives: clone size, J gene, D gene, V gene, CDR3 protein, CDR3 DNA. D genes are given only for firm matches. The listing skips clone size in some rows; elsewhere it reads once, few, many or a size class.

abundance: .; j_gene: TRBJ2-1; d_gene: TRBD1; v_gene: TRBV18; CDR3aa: CASSRDSGVREQFF; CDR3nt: TGTGCCAGCTCCCGGGACAGTGGAGTAAGGGAGCAGTTCTTC
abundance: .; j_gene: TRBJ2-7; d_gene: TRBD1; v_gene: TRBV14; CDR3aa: CASSRIQGDYEQYF; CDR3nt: TGTGCCAGCAGCCGGATACAGGGGGACTACGAGCAGTACTTC
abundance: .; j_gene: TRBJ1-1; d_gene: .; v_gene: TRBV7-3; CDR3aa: CASSLFLNTEAFF; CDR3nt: TGTGCCAGCAGCTTATTTTTGAACACTGAAGCTTTCTTT
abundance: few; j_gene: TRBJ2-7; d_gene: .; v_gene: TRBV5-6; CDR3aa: CASSLGQASSYEQYF; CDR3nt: TGTGCCAGCAGCTTGGGACAGGCCTCCTCCTACGAGCAGTACTTC
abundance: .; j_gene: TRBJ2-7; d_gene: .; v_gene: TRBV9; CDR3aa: CASSPRHESSYEQYF; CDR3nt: TGTGCCAGCAGCCCTAGACATGAGAGCTCCTACGAGCAGTACTTC
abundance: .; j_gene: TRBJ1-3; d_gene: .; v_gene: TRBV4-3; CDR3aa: CASSQASGSTGNTIYF; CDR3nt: TGCGCCAGCAGCCAAGCCTCCGGCAGTACTGGAAACACCATATATTTT
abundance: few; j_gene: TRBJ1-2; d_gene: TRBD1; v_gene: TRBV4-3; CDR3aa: CASSQEWDRAYGYTF; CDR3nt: TGCGCCAGCAGCCAAGAGTGGGACAGGGCCTATGGCTACACCTTC
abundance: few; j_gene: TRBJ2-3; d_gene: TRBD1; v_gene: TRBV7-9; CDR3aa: CASSLAGTGTPGTQYF; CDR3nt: TGTGCCAGCAGCTTAGCGGGGACAGGGACCCCCGGTACGCAGTATTTT
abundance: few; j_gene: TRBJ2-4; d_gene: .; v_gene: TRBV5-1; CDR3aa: CASSVPVGGLAKNIQYF; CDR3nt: TGCGCCAGCAGCGTGCCCGTGGGGGGACTAGCCAAAAACATTCAGTACTTC
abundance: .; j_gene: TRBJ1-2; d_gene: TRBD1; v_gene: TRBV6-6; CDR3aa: CASSQRQGGYGYTF; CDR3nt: TGTGCCAGCAGCCAACGACAGGGCGGCTATGGCTACACCTTC
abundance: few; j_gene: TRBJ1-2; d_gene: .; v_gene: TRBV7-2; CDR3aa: CASINLLVHGYTF; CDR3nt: TGTGCCAGCATCAACTTGTTGGTGCATGGCTACACCTTC
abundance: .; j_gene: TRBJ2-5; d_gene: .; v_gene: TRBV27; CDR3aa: CASSLRGAETQYF; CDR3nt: TGTGCCAGCAGTTTGAGGGGAGCGGAGACCCAGTACTTC
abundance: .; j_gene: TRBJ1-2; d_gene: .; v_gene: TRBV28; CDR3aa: CASSLARRGGLGGYTF; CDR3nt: TGTGCCAGCAGTTTGGCCCGCCGGGGGGGATTAGGTGGCTACACCTTC
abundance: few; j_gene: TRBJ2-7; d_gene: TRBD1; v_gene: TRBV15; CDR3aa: CATSREGTGVYEQYF; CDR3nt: TGTGCCACCAGCAGAGAAGGGACAGGGGTTTACGAGCAGTACTTC
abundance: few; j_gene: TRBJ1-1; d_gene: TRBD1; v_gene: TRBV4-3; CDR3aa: CASSHGTGGNAFF; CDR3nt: TGCGCCAGCAGCCACGGGACAGGGGGGAACGCTTTCTTT
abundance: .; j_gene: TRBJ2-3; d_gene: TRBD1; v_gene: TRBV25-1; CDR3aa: CASSPGQGGRMYF; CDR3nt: TGTGCCAGCAGCCCCGGACAGGGGGGTCGGATGTATTTT
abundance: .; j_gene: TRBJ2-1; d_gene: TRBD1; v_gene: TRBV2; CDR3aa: CASSYTGVGFF; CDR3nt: TGTGCCAGCAGCTACACAGGGGTAGGATTCTTC
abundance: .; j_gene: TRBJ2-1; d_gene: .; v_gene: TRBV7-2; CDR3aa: CASSPPGAHNEQFF; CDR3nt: TGTGCCAGCAGCCCCCCCGGGGCCCACAATGAGCAGTTCTTC
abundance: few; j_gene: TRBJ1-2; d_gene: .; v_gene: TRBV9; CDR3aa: CASSVEEAGWGYTF; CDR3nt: TGTGCCAGCAGCGTAGAGGAGGCAGGCTGGGGCTACACCTTC
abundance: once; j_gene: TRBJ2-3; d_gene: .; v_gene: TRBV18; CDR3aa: CASSPSPPNGASTDTQYF; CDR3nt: TGTGCCAGCTCACCGTCACCGCCAAATGGTGCTAGCACAGATACGCAGTATTTT
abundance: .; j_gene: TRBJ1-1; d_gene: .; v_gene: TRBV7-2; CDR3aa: CASSFGANTEAFF; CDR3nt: TGTGCCAGCAGCTTCGGGGCGAACACTGAAGCTTTCTTT
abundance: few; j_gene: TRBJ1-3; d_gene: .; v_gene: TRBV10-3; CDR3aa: CAISGQSRANTIYF; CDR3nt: TGTGCCATCAGTGGACAGTCAAGAGCAAACACCATATATTTT
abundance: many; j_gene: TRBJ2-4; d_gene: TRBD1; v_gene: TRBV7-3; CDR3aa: CASSRDRENIQYF; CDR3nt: TGTGCCAGCAGCCGGGACAGAGAAAACATTCAGTACTTC
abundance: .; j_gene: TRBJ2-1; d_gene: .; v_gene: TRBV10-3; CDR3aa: CAISEFGGVIDEQFF; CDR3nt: TGTGCCATCAGTGAGTTTGGGGGCGTAATTGATGAGCAGTTCTTC
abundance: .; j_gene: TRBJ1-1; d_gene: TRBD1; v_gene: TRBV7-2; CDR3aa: CASSPRDREAFF; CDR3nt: TGTGCCAGCAGCCCCCGGGACAGGGAAGCTTTCTTT
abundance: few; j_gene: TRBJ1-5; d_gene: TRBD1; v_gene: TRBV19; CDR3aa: CPHPHGQGPAWNSNQPQHF; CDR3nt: TGTCCACACCCCCATGGACAGGGGCCTGCGTGGAATTCCAATCAGCCCCAGCATTTT
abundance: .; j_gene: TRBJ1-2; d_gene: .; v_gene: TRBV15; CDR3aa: CATSKSRGSGYTF; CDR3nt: TGTGCCACCAGCAAATCCCGAGGGTCTGGCTACACCTTC
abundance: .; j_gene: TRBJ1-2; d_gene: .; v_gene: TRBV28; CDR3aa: CASSLLGFGYTF; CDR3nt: TGTGCCAGCAGTTTATTGGGTTTCGGCTACACCTTC
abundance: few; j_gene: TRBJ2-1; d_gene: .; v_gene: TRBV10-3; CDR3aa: CAISEAGSSYNEQFF; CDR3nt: TGTGCCATCAGTGAGGCAGGGAGCTCCTACAATGAGCAGTTCTTC
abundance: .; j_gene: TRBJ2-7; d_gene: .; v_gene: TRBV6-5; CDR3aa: CASSLYRQNYEQYF; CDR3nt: TGTGCCAGCAGTCTATACAGACAAAACTACGAGCAGTACTTC
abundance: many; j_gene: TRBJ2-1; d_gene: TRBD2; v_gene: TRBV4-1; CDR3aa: CASSQVTGSGTFF; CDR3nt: TGCGCCAGCAGCCAAGTGACCGGTAGCGGGACGTTCTTC
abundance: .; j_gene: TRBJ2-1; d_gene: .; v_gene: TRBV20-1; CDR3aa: CSARTSGEQFF; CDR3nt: TGCAGTGCTAGAACCTCGGGTGAGCAGTTCTTC
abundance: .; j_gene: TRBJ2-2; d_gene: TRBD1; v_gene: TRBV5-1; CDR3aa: CASSPGDRGFTGELFF; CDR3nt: TGCGCCAGCAGCCCTGGGGACAGGGGGTTTACCGGGGAGCTGTTTTTT
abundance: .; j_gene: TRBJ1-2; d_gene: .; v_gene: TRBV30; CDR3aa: CAEPCRRNGYTF; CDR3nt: TGTGCCGAGCCTTGTAGGAGGAATGGCTACACCTTC
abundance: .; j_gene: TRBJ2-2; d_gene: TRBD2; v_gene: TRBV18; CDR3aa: CASSPLSPSGRFGELFF; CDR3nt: TGTGCCAGCTCACCACTTTCTCCTAGCGGGAGGTTCGGGGAGCTGTTTTTT
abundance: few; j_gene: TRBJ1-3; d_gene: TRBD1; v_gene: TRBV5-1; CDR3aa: CASSWGPGTGASGNTIYF; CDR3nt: TGCGCCAGCAGCTGGGGGCCCGGGACAGGGGCGTCCGGAAACACCATATATTTT
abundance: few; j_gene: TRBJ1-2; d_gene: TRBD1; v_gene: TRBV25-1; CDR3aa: CASSAGGVYGYTF; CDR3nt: TGTGCCAGCAGTGCAGGGGGCGTCTATGGCTACACCTTC
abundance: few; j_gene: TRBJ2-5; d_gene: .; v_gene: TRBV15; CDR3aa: CATSRERRAETQYF; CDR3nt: TGTGCCACCAGCAGAGAGCGCAGGGCAGAGACCCAGTACTTC
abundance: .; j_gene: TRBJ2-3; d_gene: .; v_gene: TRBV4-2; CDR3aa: CASSSRGTVADTQYF; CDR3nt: TGTGCCAGCAGCTCTAGGGGGACGGTCGCAGATACGCAGTATTTT
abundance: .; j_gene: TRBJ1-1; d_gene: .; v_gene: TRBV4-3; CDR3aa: CASSQVGPPGTEAFF; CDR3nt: TGCGCCAGCAGCCAAGTGGGTCCTCCGGGGACTGAAGCTTTCTTT
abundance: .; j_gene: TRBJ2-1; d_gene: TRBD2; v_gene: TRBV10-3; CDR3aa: CAITGTSGGYKFF; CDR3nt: TGTGCCATCACCGGGACTAGCGGGGGGTATAAGTTCTTC